This entry lists 24 T cell receptor beta chains sequenced from one sample in a study of T cells expressing NK-cell markers. After re-calling the 5' RACE reads, TCRdb lists one entry per CDR3 protein, DNA absent. Across some 390,000 distinct CDR3 sequences, the top ten clones capture about 10% of the sample. Sequenced sample: blood T cells: a sorted CD56 or NKG2C T cell subset, CD4+ or CD8+ T cells, or bulk PBMC T cells (not recorded which). These receptors came from a woman aged 45-65 years in good health.

Here the CDR3 reads CSAKASGRSGTGELFF. V and J are TRBV20-1 and TRBJ2-2; as DNA is missing, the TRBD2 call by TCRdb cannot be tested. This CDR3 region has 16 residues. In germline, CDR1 is DFQATT, CDR2 SNEGSKA (reference sequence).

The chain links TRBV11-1 to TRBJ2-3; with no DNA, the TCRdb D assignment of TRBD2 cannot be verified. The CDR3 consists of 15 residues. Per the germline V gene, CDR1 is SGHAT and CDR2 is FQDESV (reference sequence). CDR3 region: CASRGTSGREDTQYF.

J is TRBJ1-2 and V is TRBV20-1; TCRdb proposes TRBD1, but this gene call is untestable without DNA. Germline CDR1 DFQATT, CDR2 SNEGSKA (reference sequence). The CDR3 covers 12 residues. This CDR3 is CSARTEVDGYTF.

The chain uses TRBV2 and TRBJ1-1. Germline values: CDR1 SNHLY, CDR2 FYNNEI. The CDR3 has 11 residues. The CDR3 spells CASSENRTPFF. Based on the CDR3 plus reference TRBV2 and TRBJ1-1, the full variable domain is EPEVTQTPSHQVTQMGQEVILRCVPISNHLYFYWYRQILGQKVEFLVSFYNNEISEKSEIFDDQFSVERPDGSNFTLKIRSTKLEDSAMYFCASSENRTPFFGQGTRLTVV.

This rearrangement joins TRBV5-1 to TRBJ2-1. CDR1 SGHRS and CDR2 YFSETQ come from the germline V gene. CDR3 length: 15 residues. The CDR3 sequence: CASSLGSGVYNEQFF.

The chain's CDR3 is CASSLAWRSEQYF. The rearrangement joins TRBV5-1 to TRBJ2-7; without DNA, the TCRdb call of TRBD2 cannot be checked. The CDR3 runs 13 residues. Germline V lookup: CDR1 SGHRS, CDR2 YFSETQ. Combining the CDR3 with reference TRBV5-1 and TRBJ2-7 gives the whole variable domain KAGVTQTPRYLIKTRGQQVTLSCSPISGHRSVSWYQQTPGQGLQFLFEYFSETQRNKGNFPGRFSGRQFSNSRSEMNVSTLELGDSALYLCASSLAWRSEQYFGPGTRLTVT.

V usage is TRBV10-3 and J usage is TRBJ2-2; TCRdb lists TRBD2, though no DNA is available to test this call. The CDR3 runs 14 residues. From germline, CDR1 is ENHRY and CDR2 SYGVKD. CDR3 loop: CAISVAGVSGELFF.

This sequence joins TRBV6-1 and TRBJ1-2; TCRdb gives TRBD1 as the D gene, but with no DNA this cannot be confirmed. The CDR3 length is 15 residues. Germline loops: CDR1 MNHNS, CDR2 SASEGT. The CDR3 spells CASRTGGSSGYGYTF.

The rearrangement links TRBV20-1 to TRBJ2-7; the TCRdb call, TRBD1, lacks DNA for checking. This CDR3 is 13 amino acids long. Germline V gene lookup returns CDR1 DFQATT and CDR2 SNEGSKA (reference sequence). The CDR3 here is CSASGPLNYEQYF.

This chain uses TRBV12-3 or TRBV12-4 with TRBJ2-3; there is no DNA to check the TCRdb D call of TRBD1. The CDR3 is 16 amino acids. CDR3 amino acids: CASSFLTGGLTDTQYF.

The chain employs TRBV6-2 or TRBV6-3 and TRBJ1-4; the D call of TRBD1 rests on TCRdb alone, since no DNA is present to check it. The germline CDR1 and CDR2 sequences are MNHEY and SVGEGT. The CDR3 sequence is 14 residues long. The CDR3 reads CASSFVTGYEKLFF.

This chain links TRBV30 with TRBJ2-1; TCRdb picks TRBD2, but there is no DNA to check that call. Germline assignment: CDR1 GTSNPN and CDR2 SVGIG (reference sequence). The CDR3 contains 14 residues. CDR3 protein: CAWSVSSGTIEQFF.

The chain links TRBV12-3 or TRBV12-4 to TRBJ2-7. CDR3 length: 12 amino acids. The CDR3 reads CASSPQSYEQYF.

The chain's CDR3 is CASSRTESGYTF. The V call is TRBV9, the J call TRBJ1-2; the D call from TCRdb, TRBD1, cannot be confirmed without DNA. CDR1 and CDR2 (germline): SGDLS, YYNGEE. CDR3 length: 12 residues.

This chain links TRBV5-6 with TRBJ2-1; there is no DNA to check the TCRdb D call of TRBD1. The V gene's germline CDR1 is SGHDT and CDR2 YYEEEE. This CDR3 region has 15 residues. CDR3 in amino acids: CASSLLWTGDNEQFF.

The chain is built from TRBV7-9 and TRBJ1-3; TCRdb picks TRBD1, but there is no DNA to check that call. There are 14 residues in the CDR3. Germline V gene data show CDR1 as SEHNR and CDR2 as FQNEAQ (reference sequence). CDR3 residues: CASSWGTGGNTIYF. Together with reference TRBV7-9 and TRBJ1-3, the CDR3 gives the full variable domain: DTGVSQNPRHKITKRGQNVTFRCDPISEHNRLYWYRQTLGQGPEFLTYFQNEAQLEKSRLLSDRFSAERPKGSFSTLEIQRTEQGDSAMYLCASSWGTGGNTIYFGEGSWLTVV.

This chain's CDR3 is CASSLPGTSIGEQFF. The chain carries TRBV5-6 and TRBJ2-1; TCRdb names TRBD2, which stays unverified in the absence of DNA. The CDR3 is 15 amino acids. CDR1 and CDR2 from the germline V gene are SGHDT and YYEEEE.

This rearrangement joins TRBV28 to TRBJ2-1; the TCRdb D gene call, TRBD2, has no DNA to confirm it. The germline CDR1 and CDR2 sequences are MDHEN and SYDVKM. The CDR3 length is 17 residues. This chain's CDR3 is CASSFTSARSSYNEQFF.

CDR3 protein: CASSQVESAEAFF. This rearrangement joins TRBV4-1 to TRBJ1-1. Germline CDR1 and CDR2: MGHRA and YSYEKL. CDR3 length: 13 amino acids.

The gene calls are TRBV7-3 and TRBJ2-5; the TCRdb D gene call, TRBD2, has no DNA to confirm it. In germline, CDR1 is SGHTA, CDR2 FQGTGA. The CDR3 sequence is 13 residues long. The CDR3 reads CASSLTSVETQYF.

This sequence joins TRBV7-2 and TRBJ2-2; the D call of TRBD1 rests on TCRdb alone, since no DNA is present to check it. This CDR3 comprises 15 residues. CDR1 and CDR2 (germline): SGHTA, FQGNSA. The CDR3 reads CASRRTRINTGELFF.

The chain uses TRBV21-1 and TRBJ2-4. TRBV21-1 is labeled a pseudogene. This CDR3 has 12 residues. The CDR3 loop is CASSNRRIIQYF.

The chain has TRBV20-1 and TRBJ2-2; TCRdb's D call of TRBD2 is untestable without DNA. The CDR3 runs to 13 residues. Germline lookup yields CDR1 DFQATT and CDR2 SNEGSKA (reference sequence). CDR3 region: CSASDYNTGELFF.

This sequence joins TRBV5-4 and TRBJ2-3; as DNA is missing, the TRBD1 call by TCRdb cannot be tested. The germline V gene encodes CDR1 SGHNT and CDR2 YYREEE (reference sequence). This CDR3 has 15 residues. CDR3 sequence: CASSPRQFRTDTQYF.